This T cell receptor beta chain was obtained from a study of cytomegalovirus exposure and HLA in healthy donors. As concerns this clone: As yet, its antigen is unknown.

Primers for the PCR totalled 60 Vbeta and 13 Jbeta. Produced via immunoSEQ multiplex PCR; TCRdb's table is partial and in-frame only. This table has roughly 200,000 clones, about three quarters appearing once. Study conclusions and caveats: With further analysis later on, most CMV-associated TCR beta chains appeared HLA-restricted. Accurate prediction of most subjects' HLA-A and HLA-B alleles from TCR beta sequences was reported.

This TCR was sampled from a man aged 40-49 years in good health and CMV-seronegative. Specimen: PBMCs.

As DNA, the CDR3 is TGCAGCGTTGGGCCGAGACTAGCGGGCGTAACCTACGAGCAGTACTTC. It is translated as CSVGPRLAGVTYEQYF. The chain recombines TRBV29-1 with TRBJ2-7; 10 bases line up with TRBD2. With V trimmed by 4 bases and J by 2 bases, 11 bases remained unmatched. Germline V gene data show CDR1 as SQVTM and CDR2 as ANQGSEA. The CDR3 runs to 16 residues.